Below are 26 T cell receptor beta chains sequenced from a single sample in a study of cytomegalovirus exposure and HLA in healthy donors. Use of 60 Vbeta and 13 Jbeta primers characterized the PCR. TCRdb keeps only in-frame clones here, not all; method: immunoSEQ multiplex PCR. The sample contains 90,000 to 140,000 clones, around 75% of which appear only once. Material: PBMCs. The receptors originated from a man in his forties in good health and CMV-seronegative.

This clone showed up just once. The chain has TRBV9 and TRBJ2-1; no definite D call. V shed 3 bases and J shed 3 bases, with 7 bases lying between them. This CDR3 has 13 amino acids. CDR1 is SGDLS and CDR2 is YYNGEE in the germline V gene. As DNA, the CDR3 is TGTGCCAGCAGCGGCGTATACTACAATGAGCAGTTCTTC. Its protein is CASSGVYYNEQFF.

The chain joins TRBV19 to TRBJ1-2; D is ambiguous. Per germline, CDR1 LNHDA and CDR2 SQIVND (reference sequence). The CDR3 covers 11 residues. V was cut by 9 bases and J by 4 bases, with 9 bases left in between. CDR3 DNA: TGTGCCAGCCAGCGGGGCTATGGCTACACCTTC. This encodes CASQRGYGYTF.

This clone was observed once. CDR3 DNA sequence: TGTGCCTGGAGTGTCCGACTAGCGGGAGTTTCGGATACGCAGTATTTT. It translates to CAWSVRLAGVSDTQYF. This chain connects TRBV30 to TRBJ2-3, with 12 nucleotides matching TRBD2. Germline CDR1 reads GTSNPN; CDR2 reads SVGIG (reference sequence). V was clipped by 0 bases and J by 6 bases; unmatched bases: 7. The CDR3 covers 16 residues.

V usage is TRBV9 and J usage is TRBJ2-3; 13 positions agree with TRBD2. V was pared by 4 bases and J by 6 bases, with 8 bases of the junction left unmatched. Germline CDR1 SGDLS, CDR2 YYNGEE. The CDR3 is 16 residues long. CDR3 residues: CASSRRPGLAGDTQYF. CDR3 nucleotides: TGTGCCAGCAGCAGGAGACCGGGACTAGCGGGGGATACGCAGTATTTT. Using reference TRBV9 and TRBJ2-3 for the parts outside the CDR3, the full variable domain is DSGVTQTPKHLITATGQRVTLRCSPRSGDLSVYWYQQSLDQGLQFLIQYYNGEERAKGNILERFSAQQFPDLHSELNLSSLELGDSALYFCASSRRPGLAGDTQYFGPGTRLTVL.

This rearrangement joins TRBV30 to TRBJ2-7; a possible D gene is TRBD2 (7 bases). The CDR3 is 14 amino acids. V shed 0 bases and J shed 3 bases, with 12 bases lying between them. Germline V gives CDR1 GTSNPN, CDR2 SVGIG (reference sequence). The CDR3 protein is CAWSVGGGGYEQYF. Written as DNA, the CDR3 is TGTGCCTGGAGTGTAGGAGGGGGGGGCTACGAGCAGTACTTC.

The rearrangement joins TRBV7-2 to TRBJ2-2; maybe TRBD2 (6 bases). Germline CDR1 and CDR2: SGHTA and FQGNSA. Trimming removed 5 bases from V and 1 base from J, with 8 bases in between. The CDR3 extends over 14 amino acids. The CDR3 is CASSQTRNTGELFF. CDR3 DNA: TGTGCCAGCAGCCAGACTAGGAACACCGGGGAGCTGTTTTTT.

V and J are TRBV5-4 and TRBJ2-7, with D unclear. The CDR3 is 16 residues long. V was shortened by 4 bases and J by 0 bases, with 17 bases between the two germline ends. Looked up from germline, CDR1 is SGHNT and CDR2 is YYREEE (reference sequence). Here the CDR3 reads CASSPPFGGPSYEQYF. CDR3 in DNA: TGTGCCAGCAGCCCGCCCTTTGGCGGTCCCTCCTACGAGCAGTACTTC.

The chain has TRBV6-5 and TRBJ1-2; D perhaps matches TRBD1 (5 bases). The CDR3 is made up of 12 amino acids. V dropped 6 bases and J dropped 4 bases, with 9 bases sitting between them. Germline V gives CDR1 MNHEY, CDR2 SVGAGI. CDR3 loop: CASRGDTYGYTF. The DNA for the CDR3 is TGTGCCAGCAGAGGGGATACCTATGGCTACACCTTC.

This chain uses TRBV13 with TRBJ2-3; D possibly corresponds to TRBD2 (6 bases). Trimming took off 4 bases at V and 4 bases at J, with 15 bases between the two ends. The germline gives CDR1 PRHDT, CDR2 FYEKMQ (reference sequence). This CDR3 spans 15 amino acids. CDR3 coding DNA: TGTGCCAGCAGCTCACTAGCCGAGAAACCAGATACGCAGTATTTT. Translated, it gives CASSSLAEKPDTQYF.

This clone was seen only a few times. The chain recombines TRBV5-1 with TRBJ2-2; D call uncertain. The CDR3 contains 13 residues. The V and J ends lost 2 bases and 2 bases respectively, with 4 bases between them. The germline V gene encodes CDR1 SGHRS and CDR2 YFSETQ. CDR3 bases: TGCGCCAGCAGCTTTGGCAACACCGGGGAGCTGTTTTTT. Its translation: CASSFGNTGELFF.

This clone was detected once. The V gene is TRBV6-5, the J gene TRBJ1-2, with 9 bases fitting TRBD1. The V segment lost 6 bases and the J segment 8 bases; nucleotides outside the gene matches: 7. The CDR3 extends over 13 amino acids. Looked up from germline, CDR1 is MNHEY and CDR2 is SVGAGI. The CDR3 sequence: CASRTGGLEGYTF. The DNA of the CDR3 is TGTGCCAGCAGAACAGGGGGCCTTGAGGGCTACACCTTC.

This chain uses TRBV7-6 with TRBJ2-1; D remains unclear. Trimming left V 3 bases short and J 7 bases short, with 7 bases between. From germline, CDR1 is SGHVS and CDR2 FNYEAQ. This CDR3 spans 12 amino acids. CDR3 in amino acids: CASSFSENEQFF. CDR3 sequence (DNA): TGTGCCAGCAGCTTCTCTGAGAATGAGCAGTTCTTC.

V usage is TRBV5-4 and J usage is TRBJ1-2; weak D call: TRBD1 (5 bases). The CDR3 sequence is 13 residues long. V dropped 4 bases and J dropped 4 bases, with 11 bases sitting between them. The germline V gene encodes CDR1 SGHNT and CDR2 YYREEE (reference sequence). DNA of the CDR3: TGTGCCAGCAGCGCGGACACCATCTATGGCTACACCTTC. Translating it yields CASSADTIYGYTF.

This clone has just a few counts. The V and J genes are TRBV4-1 and TRBJ1-3, with D perhaps TRBD1 (6 bases). The germline CDR1 and CDR2 sequences are MGHRA and YSYEKL. The CDR3 contains 15 residues. V was pared by 3 bases and J by 0 bases, with 9 bases between. In DNA form, the CDR3 reads TGCGCCAGCAGCCACGACAGGAGCTCTGGAAACACCATATATTTT. Its protein is CASSHDRSSGNTIYF.

The chain uses TRBV5-1 and TRBJ2-2; 9 bases fit TRBD1. The CDR3 spans 15 residues. Germline V gene data show CDR1 as SGHRS and CDR2 as YFSETQ. V shed 5 bases, J shed 6 bases, and the junction held 8 bases outside the gene matches. The CDR3 here is CASRAGTGTSGELFF. The CDR3 coding sequence is TGCGCCAGCAGGGCCGGGACAGGGACTTCCGGGGAGCTGTTTTTT. Combining the CDR3 with reference TRBV5-1 and TRBJ2-2 gives the whole variable domain KAGVTQTPRYLIKTRGQQVTLSCSPISGHRSVSWYQQTPGQGLQFLFEYFSETQRNKGNFPGRFSGRQFSNSRSEMNVSTLELGDSALYLCASRAGTGTSGELFFGEGSRLTVL.

The chain has TRBV27 and TRBJ2-7; D might be TRBD1 (5 bases). Germline V lookup: CDR1 MNHEY, CDR2 SMNVEV (reference sequence). The CDR3 loop spans 17 amino acids. V was trimmed by 4 bases and J by 0 bases, leaving 19 bases between them. CDR3 in DNA: TGTGCCAGCAGTTCCGCCAGGGCGTCCATTAGCTCCTACGAGCAGTACTTC. Protein sequence: CASSSARASISSYEQYF.

The rearrangement uses TRBV7-2 and TRBJ2-1; TRBD1 is a possible D gene (5 bases). Looked up from germline, CDR1 is SGHTA and CDR2 is FQGNSA. The V and J ends lost 3 bases and 5 bases respectively, with 14 bases between them. The length of the CDR3 is 15 residues. CDR3 amino acids: CASSFSRGPNNEQFF. Here the CDR3 DNA reads TGTGCCAGCAGCTTCTCTAGGGGCCCGAACAATGAGCAGTTCTTC.

This sequence joins TRBV7-2 and TRBJ2-3, with TRBD2 matching over 8 bases. The CDR3 consists of 17 residues. V shed 2 bases and J 6 bases; nucleotides not matched to a gene: 13. The germline V gene has CDR1 SGHTA and CDR2 FQGNSA. CDR3 bases: TGTGCCAGCAGCTTATTTGGGACGGGGGGGCCTCAGGATACGCAGTATTTT. Its translation: CASSLFGTGGPQDTQYF.

V and J are TRBV4-2 and TRBJ1-4; 9 positions match TRBD1. Germline trimming cut 7 bases from V and 8 bases from J; bases unmatched to any gene: 5. CDR3 length: 13 amino acids. Looked up from germline, CDR1 is LGHNA and CDR2 is YNFKEQ. CDR3 loop: CASKGTGSEKLFF. CDR3 nucleotide sequence: TGTGCCAGCAAGGGGACAGGGTCCGAAAAACTGTTTTTT.

This clone has a handful of counts. The rearrangement joins TRBV7-9 to TRBJ1-2; 11 nucleotides line up with TRBD1. The trim removed 5 bases at V and 6 bases at J, leaving 8 bases unmatched. The germline V gene has CDR1 SEHNR and CDR2 FQNEAQ (reference sequence). The CDR3 is 15 amino acids. This chain's CDR3 is CASSIGDRGGHGYTF. CDR3 DNA sequence: TGTGCCAGCAGCATTGGGGACAGGGGGGGACATGGCTACACCTTC.

V is TRBV1 and J is TRBJ2-3; the D call TRBD2 from the table was never checked on the DNA. TRBV1 is deemed a pseudogene. This CDR3 is built from 12 residues. CDR3 nucleotides: TGCACCACGGCGGGAGGGTCAGATACGCAGTATTTT. This gives the protein CTTAGGSDTQYF.

This clone appeared a few times. The chain uses TRBV10-3 and TRBJ2-1; perhaps TRBD1 as D (5 bases). V was shortened by 0 bases and J by 7 bases, with 10 bases between the two germline ends. The CDR3 length is 14 residues. CDR1 is ENHRY, CDR2 SYGVKD, per germline. The chain's CDR3 is CAISESGLTNEQFF. CDR3 sequence (DNA): TGTGCCATCAGTGAGTCGGGGCTGACGAATGAGCAGTTCTTC.

The table lists this clone with a few counts. CDR3 sequence: CASSPQQGAGVTEAFF. The CDR3 DNA reads as TGTGCCAGCAGCCCCCAACAGGGGGCGGGGGTCACTGAAGCTTTCTTT. This chain links TRBV7-9 with TRBJ1-1; TRBD1 aligns across 9 bases. The CDR3 is 16 residues long. After removal of 5 bases from V and 4 bases from J, the junction contained 11 bases not matched to a gene. Germline lookup yields CDR1 SEHNR and CDR2 FQNEAQ (reference sequence).

The chain recombines TRBV4-2 with TRBJ1-2, with 7 bases identical to TRBD1. V trimming: 6 bases; J trimming: 4 bases; junction bases outside the gene matches: 8. This CDR3 contains 14 residues. From germline, CDR1 is LGHNA and CDR2 YNFKEQ. The CDR3 coding sequence is TGTGCCAGCAGTCCCTACAGGGGTGGCTATGGCTACACCTTC. Amino acid sequence: CASSPYRGGYGYTF.

CDR3 DNA sequence: TGTGCCAGCAGTTTCTCCAATCAGCCCCAGCATTTT. Its protein is CASSFSNQPQHF. The V call is TRBV28, the J call TRBJ1-5, with no clear D. Trimming took off 3 bases at V and 3 bases at J, with 3 bases between the two ends. In germline, CDR1 is MDHEN, CDR2 SYDVKM. The CDR3 spans 12 residues.

CDR3 DNA sequence: TGTGCCAGCAGCTCCAGGGTGAGCACTGAAGCTTTCTTT. This translates into CASSSRVSTEAFF. J is TRBJ1-1 and V is TRBV11-2; possible D gene TRBD1, 5 bases. V was clipped by 4 bases and J by 4 bases, with 10 bases between them. The CDR3 totals 13 residues. Germline CDR1 is SGHAT and CDR2 is FQNNGV.